This T cell receptor beta chain appears in the sequencing data of a study of metastatic and nonmetastatic thyroid tumors. Study summary: Both malignant and benign thyroid patients supplied peripheral blood and tumor or nodule tissue samples, across which the repertoires of these patients were then compared.

The length of the CDR3 is 18 residues. Germline CDR1 and CDR2: SGHVS and FNYEAQ. Trimming removed 10 bases from V and 2 bases from J; junction bases left unmatched: 13. Study outcomes and limitations: TCR beta diversity was reportedly significantly higher in malignant thyroid tumors than benign nodules, in blood and tumor.

Patients were all untreated before their thyroid surgery. About this clone: What it binds is not known.

As originally analysed: The study built a papillary thyroid cancer distant-metastasis classifier from CDR3 differences across clinicopathological groups. Via MiXCR, TCRdb re-called the PCR reads. The V and J calls and clone size are TCRdb's, not the authors'. This sample has about 62,000 clones, with roughly 4.1% found just once. The source material was blood. This chain links TRBV7-6 with TRBJ2-2; 13 bases are a match to TRBD2. The TCR comes from a female donor with papillary thyroid cancer or a benign thyroid nodule (not recorded which). Some clones in this sample may be carry-over from other donors' samples. CDR3 in DNA: TGTGCCATCAACACGGATCGGACTAGCGGGGGAAACACCGGGGAGCTGTTTTTT. Its translation: CAINTDRTSGGNTGELFF.